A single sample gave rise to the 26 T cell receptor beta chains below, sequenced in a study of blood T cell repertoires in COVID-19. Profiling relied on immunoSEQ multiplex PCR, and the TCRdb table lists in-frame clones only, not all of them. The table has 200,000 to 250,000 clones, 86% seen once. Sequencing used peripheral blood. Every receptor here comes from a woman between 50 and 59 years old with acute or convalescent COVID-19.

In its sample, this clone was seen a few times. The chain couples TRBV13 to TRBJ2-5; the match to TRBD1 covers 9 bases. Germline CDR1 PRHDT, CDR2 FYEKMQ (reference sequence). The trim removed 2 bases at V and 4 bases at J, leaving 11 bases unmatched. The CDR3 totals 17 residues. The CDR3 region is CASSLNRGHLLGETQYF. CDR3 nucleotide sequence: TGTGCCAGCAGCTTAAACAGGGGGCATTTGCTAGGAGAGACCCAGTACTTC.

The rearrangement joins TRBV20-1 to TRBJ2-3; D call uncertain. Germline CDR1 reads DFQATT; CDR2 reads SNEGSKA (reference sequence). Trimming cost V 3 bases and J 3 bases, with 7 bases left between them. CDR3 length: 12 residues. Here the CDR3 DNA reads TGCAGTGCTAGTTGGGCAACAGATACGCAGTATTTT. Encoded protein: CSASWATDTQYF.

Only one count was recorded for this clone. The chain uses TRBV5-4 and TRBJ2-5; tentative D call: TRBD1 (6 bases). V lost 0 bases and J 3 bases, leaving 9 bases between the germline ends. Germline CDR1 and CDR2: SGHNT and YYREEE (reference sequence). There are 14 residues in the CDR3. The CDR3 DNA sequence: TGTGCCAGCAGCTTGGCCAAGGGGGAAGAGACCCAGTACTTC. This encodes CASSLAKGEETQYF.

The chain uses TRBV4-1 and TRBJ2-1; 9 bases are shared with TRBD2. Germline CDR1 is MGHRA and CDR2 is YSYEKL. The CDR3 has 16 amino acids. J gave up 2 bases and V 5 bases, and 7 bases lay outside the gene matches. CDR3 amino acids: CASSDRAGGAYNEQFF. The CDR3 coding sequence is TGCGCCAGCAGCGACAGGGCGGGAGGGGCCTACAATGAGCAGTTCTTC.

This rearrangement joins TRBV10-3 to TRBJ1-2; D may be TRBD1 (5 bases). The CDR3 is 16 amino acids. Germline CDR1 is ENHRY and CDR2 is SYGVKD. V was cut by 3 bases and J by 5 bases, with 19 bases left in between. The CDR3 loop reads CAISDTKGPHLYGYTF. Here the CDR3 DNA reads TGTGCCATCAGTGATACTAAGGGGCCGCACCTATATGGCTACACCTTC.

CDR3: CASSPRGLTSALYNEQFF. In DNA, the CDR3 is TGTGCCAGCAGCCCTAGGGGACTGACTAGTGCCCTCTACAATGAGCAGTTCTTC. The rearrangement uses TRBV11-3 and TRBJ2-1, with a tentative D call TRBD2 (6 bases). With 5 bases removed from V and 3 bases from J, the gap between germline ends came to 23 bases. Germline CDR1 reads SGHNT; CDR2 reads YENEEA. The CDR3 runs to 18 residues.

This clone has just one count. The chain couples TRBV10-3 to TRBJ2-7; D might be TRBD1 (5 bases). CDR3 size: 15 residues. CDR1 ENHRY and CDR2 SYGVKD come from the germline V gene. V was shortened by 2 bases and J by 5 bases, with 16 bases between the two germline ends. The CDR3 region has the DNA TGTGCCATCAGTGAGAAAAGGGGCCTAATGGACGAGCAGTACTTC. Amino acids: CAISEKRGLMDEQYF.

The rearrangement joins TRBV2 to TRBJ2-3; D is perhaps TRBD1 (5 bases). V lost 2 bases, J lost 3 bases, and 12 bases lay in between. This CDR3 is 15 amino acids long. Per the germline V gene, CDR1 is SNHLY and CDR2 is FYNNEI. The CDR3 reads CASSEQGTTTDTQYF. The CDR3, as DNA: TGTGCCAGCAGTGAACAGGGTACGACTACAGATACGCAGTATTTT. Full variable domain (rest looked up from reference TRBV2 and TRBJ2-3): EPEVTQTPSHQVTQMGQEVILRCVPISNHLYFYWYRQILGQKVEFLVSFYNNEISEKSEIFDDQFSVERPDGSNFTLKIRSTKLEDSAMYFCASSEQGTTTDTQYFGPGTRLTVL.

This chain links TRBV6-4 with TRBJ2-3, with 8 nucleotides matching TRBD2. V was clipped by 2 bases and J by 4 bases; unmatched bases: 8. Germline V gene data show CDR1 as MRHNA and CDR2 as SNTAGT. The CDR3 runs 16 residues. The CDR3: CASSDDSGRGADTQYF. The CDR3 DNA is TGTGCCAGCAGTGACGATTCAGGGCGGGGGGCAGATACGCAGTATTTT.

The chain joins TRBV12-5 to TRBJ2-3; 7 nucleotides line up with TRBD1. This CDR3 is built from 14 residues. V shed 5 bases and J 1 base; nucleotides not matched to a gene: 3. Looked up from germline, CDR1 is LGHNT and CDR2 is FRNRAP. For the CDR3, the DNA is TGTGCTAGTGGTCGTGACAGGGGCACAGATACGCAGTATTTT. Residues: CASGRDRGTDTQYF. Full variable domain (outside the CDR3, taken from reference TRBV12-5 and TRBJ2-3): DARVTQTPRHKVTEMGQEVTMRCQPILGHNTVFWYRQTMMQGLELLAYFRNRAPLDDSGMPKDRFSAEMPDATLATLKIQPSEPRDSAVYFCASGRDRGTDTQYFGPGTRLTVL.

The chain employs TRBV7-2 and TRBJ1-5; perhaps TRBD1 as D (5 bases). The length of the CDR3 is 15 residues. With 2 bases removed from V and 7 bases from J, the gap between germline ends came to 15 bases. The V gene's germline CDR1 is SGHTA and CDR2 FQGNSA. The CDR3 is CASSLWGVAGQPQHF. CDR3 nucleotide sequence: TGTGCCAGCAGCTTATGGGGGGTTGCAGGGCAGCCCCAGCATTTT.

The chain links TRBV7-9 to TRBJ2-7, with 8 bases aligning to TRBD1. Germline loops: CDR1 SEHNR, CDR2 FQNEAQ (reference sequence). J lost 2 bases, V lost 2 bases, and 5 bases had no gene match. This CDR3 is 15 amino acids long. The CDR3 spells CASSLWTGRTYEQYF. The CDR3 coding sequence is TGTGCCAGCAGCTTATGGACAGGGAGAACCTACGAGCAGTACTTC.

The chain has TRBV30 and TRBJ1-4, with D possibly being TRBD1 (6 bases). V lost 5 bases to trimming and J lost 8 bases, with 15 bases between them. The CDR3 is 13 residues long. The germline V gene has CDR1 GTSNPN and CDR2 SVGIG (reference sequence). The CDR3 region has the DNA TGTGCCTGGGCCGGCAGGGGTGGAGAAAAACTGTTTTTT. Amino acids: CAWAGRGGEKLFF.

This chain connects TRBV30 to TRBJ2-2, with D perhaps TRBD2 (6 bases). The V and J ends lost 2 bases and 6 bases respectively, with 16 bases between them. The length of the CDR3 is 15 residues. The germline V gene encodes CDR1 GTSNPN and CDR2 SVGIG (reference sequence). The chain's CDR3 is CAWSPGTSPSGELFF. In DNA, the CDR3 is TGTGCCTGGAGTCCCGGGACTTCACCCTCCGGGGAGCTGTTTTTT. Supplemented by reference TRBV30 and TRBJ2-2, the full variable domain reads SQTIHQWPATLVQPVGSPLSLECTVEGTSNPNLYWYRQAAGRGLQLLFYSVGIGQISSEVPQNLSASRPQDRQFILSSKKLLLSDSGFYLCAWSPGTSPSGELFFGEGSRLTVL.

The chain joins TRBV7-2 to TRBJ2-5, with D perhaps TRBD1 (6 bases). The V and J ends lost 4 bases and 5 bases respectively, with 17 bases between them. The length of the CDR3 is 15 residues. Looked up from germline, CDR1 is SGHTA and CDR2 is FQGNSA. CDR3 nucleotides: TGTGCCAGCAGCTCTGGGACATATTGGGGGGAGACCCAGTACTTC. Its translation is CASSSGTYWGETQYF. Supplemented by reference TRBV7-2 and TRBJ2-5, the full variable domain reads GAGVSQSPSNKVTEKGKDVELRCDPISGHTALYWYRQSLGQGLEFLIYFQGNSAPDKSGLPSDRFSAERTGGSVSTLTIQRTQQEDSAVYLCASSSGTYWGETQYFGPGTRLLVL.

In DNA form, the CDR3 reads TGTGCCAGCAGCAAAGGGGACAGGGAACTCTACGAGCAGTACTTC. It yields the protein CASSKGDRELYEQYF. The rearrangement links TRBV21-1 to TRBJ2-7; the table's D call TRBD1 went unverified against the DNA. TRBV21-1 is reported as a pseudogene. CDR3 length: 15 residues.

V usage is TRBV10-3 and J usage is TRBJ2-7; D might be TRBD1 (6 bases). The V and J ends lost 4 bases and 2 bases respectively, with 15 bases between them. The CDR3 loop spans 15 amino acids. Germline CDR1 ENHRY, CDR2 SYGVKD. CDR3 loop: CAISGFRDITYEQYF. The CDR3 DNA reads TGTGCCATCAGTGGGTTCCGGGACATAACCTACGAGCAGTACTTC.

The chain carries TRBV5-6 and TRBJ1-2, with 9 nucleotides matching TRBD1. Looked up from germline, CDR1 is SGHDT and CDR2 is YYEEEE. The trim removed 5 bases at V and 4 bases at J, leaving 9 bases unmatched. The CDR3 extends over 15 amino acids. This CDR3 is CASSTGTGPFYGYTF. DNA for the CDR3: TGTGCCAGCAGTACCGGGACAGGGCCTTTCTATGGCTACACCTTC. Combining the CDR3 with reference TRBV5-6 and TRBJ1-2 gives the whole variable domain DAGVTQSPTHLIKTRGQQVTLRCSPKSGHDTVSWYQQALGQGPQFIFQYYEEEERQRGNFPDRFSGHQFPNYSSELNVNALLLGDSALYLCASSTGTGPFYGYTFGSGTRLTVV.

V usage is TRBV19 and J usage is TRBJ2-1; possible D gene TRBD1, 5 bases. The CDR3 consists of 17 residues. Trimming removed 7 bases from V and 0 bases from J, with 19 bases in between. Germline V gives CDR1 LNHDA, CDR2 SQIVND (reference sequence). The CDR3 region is CASNKKGYRSSYNEQFF. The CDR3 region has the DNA TGTGCCAGTAATAAAAAGGGATACAGGTCCTCCTACAATGAGCAGTTCTTC.

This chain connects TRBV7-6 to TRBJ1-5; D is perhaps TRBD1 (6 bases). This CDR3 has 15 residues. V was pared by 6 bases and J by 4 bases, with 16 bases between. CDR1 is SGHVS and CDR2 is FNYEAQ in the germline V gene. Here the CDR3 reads CASRYLGASNQPQHF. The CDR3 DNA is TGTGCCAGCAGGTACCTGGGGGCCAGTAATCAGCCCCAGCATTTT.

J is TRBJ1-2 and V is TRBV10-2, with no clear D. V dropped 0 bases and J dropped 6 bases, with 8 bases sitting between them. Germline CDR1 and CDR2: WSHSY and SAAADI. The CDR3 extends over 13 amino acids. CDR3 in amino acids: CASSESRVDGYTF. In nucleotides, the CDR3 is TGCGCCAGCAGTGAGTCGAGGGTTGATGGCTACACCTTC.

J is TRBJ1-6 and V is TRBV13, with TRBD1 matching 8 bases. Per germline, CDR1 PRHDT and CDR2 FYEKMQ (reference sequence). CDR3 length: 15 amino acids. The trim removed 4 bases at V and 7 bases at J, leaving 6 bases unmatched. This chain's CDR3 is CASSSQGAWNSPLHF. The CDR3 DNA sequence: TGTGCCAGCAGCTCTCAGGGGGCTTGGAATTCACCCCTCCACTTT.

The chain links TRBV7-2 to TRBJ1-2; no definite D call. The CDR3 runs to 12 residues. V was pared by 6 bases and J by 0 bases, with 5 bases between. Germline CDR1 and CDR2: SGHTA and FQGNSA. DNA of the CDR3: TGTGCCAGCAGTCCAGCTAACTATGGCTACACCTTC. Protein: CASSPANYGYTF.

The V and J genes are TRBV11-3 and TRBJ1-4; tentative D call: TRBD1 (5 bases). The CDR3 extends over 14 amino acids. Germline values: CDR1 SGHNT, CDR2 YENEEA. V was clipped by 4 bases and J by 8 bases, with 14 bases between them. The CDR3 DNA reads TGTGCCAGCAGCTCCTACGGGGGGGAGGAAAAACTGTTTTTT. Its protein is CASSSYGGEEKLFF.

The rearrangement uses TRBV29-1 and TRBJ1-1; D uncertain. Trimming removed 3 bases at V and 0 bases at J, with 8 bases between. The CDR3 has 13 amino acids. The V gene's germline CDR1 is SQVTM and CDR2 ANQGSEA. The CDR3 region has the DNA TGCAGCGTTGAGTCCAAGCTGAACACTGAAGCTTTCTTT. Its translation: CSVESKLNTEAFF.

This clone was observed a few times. CDR3 nucleotides: TGTGCCAGTAGTATAGGACAGGGGGGTTATAGCAATCAGCCCCAGCATTTT. Protein sequence: CASSIGQGGYSNQPQHF. This chain joins TRBV19 and TRBJ1-5; 9 bases are shared with TRBD1. Germline V gene sequence: CDR1 LNHDA, CDR2 SQIVND (reference sequence). The CDR3 is 17 amino acids. Unmatched junction bases numbered 4, after V lost 1 base and J lost 0 bases.